This T cell receptor beta chain came from a study of blood T cell repertoires in COVID-19. Germline V gene lookup returns CDR1 LGHNA and CDR2 YNFKEQ. Trimming pared 1 base from V and 5 bases from J, leaving 12 bases between. This CDR3 is built from 14 residues. In the original analysis: Reference gene primer amplification gave estimated nucleated cell counts. The table came from immunoSEQ multiplex PCR; TCRdb's copy has only in-frame clones and leaves some out. V, J and clone size derive from that table, while D and trimming were established from the DNA sequence. This table has approximately 57,000 clones, about 87% appearing once.

The sample taken for sequencing was peripheral blood. The rearrangement joins TRBV4-2 to TRBJ2-7; D ambiguous. The sequence derives from a man aged 50 to 60 with acute or convalescent COVID-19. The CDR3 DNA sequence: TGTGCCAGCAGCCAAGGCCGCTCACTACACGAGCAGTACTTC. It specifies CASSQGRSLHEQYF.